These T cell receptor beta chains were read from a single sample in a study of T cells in localized non-small cell lung cancer. TCRdb keeps only in-frame clones here, not all; method: immunoSEQ multiplex PCR. The sample consists of 55,000 to 65,000 clones, about 87% of them appearing once. The sample consisted of peripheral blood, taken before any cancer treatment. The source is a man aged 40-75 years with stage I squamous cell lung carcinoma. Each CDR3 is given with its conserved first and last residue. Each record gives: D gene, clone size, J gene, V gene, CDR3 DNA, CDR3 protein. A D gene is named only where the DNA matches it firmly. The size entry is marked missing in some rows and otherwise reads once, few, many or a size class.

>.|.|TRBJ2-2|TRBV18
TGTGCCAGCTCACCAGAAAAGGGGGTCGGGGAGCTGTTTTTT
CASSPEKGVGELFF
>.|.|TRBJ2-1|TRBV10-1
TGCGCCAGCAGCCCGGAACTGGGAGGCAGTGAGCAGTTCTTC
CASSPELGGSEQFF
>.|.|TRBJ1-5|TRBV19
TGTGCCAGTAGTTCCCAACCTAATAACAATCAGCCCCAGCATTTT
CASSSQPNNNQPQHF
>TRBD2|once|TRBJ2-1|TRBV19
TGTGCCAGTAGTATCCCTTTAGCGGGAGGGCCGGAGCAGTTCTTC
CASSIPLAGGPEQFF
>TRBD2|.|TRBJ2-1|TRBV2
TGTGCCAGCAGGGAGACTAGCCGGGGTGAGCAGTTCTTC
CASRETSRGEQFF
>TRBD2|.|TRBJ2-2|TRBV11-3
TGTGCCAGCAGCCATGGGACTACCACCTACGGGGAGCTGTTTTTT
CASSHGTTTYGELFF
>.|.|TRBJ1-2|TRBV6-5
TGTGCCAGCAGTTCCCTCTTAACCAACTATGGCTACACCTTC
CASSSLLTNYGYTF
>.|few|TRBJ2-7|TRBV30
TGTGCCTGCTGCCTCGGTCAGGAAATTTCCTACGAGCAGTACTTC
CACCLGQEISYEQYF
>TRBD1|.|TRBJ2-7|TRBV7-8
TGTGCCAGCAGCTCCTTACAGGGGCTTGAGGGCGAGCAGTACTTC
CASSSLQGLEGEQYF
>.|.|TRBJ2-7|TRBV4-1
TGCGCCAGCACGCCCCGCCGGGACGACTCCTACGAGCAGTACTTC
CASTPRRDDSYEQYF
>TRBD1|.|TRBJ1-4|TRBV5-5
TGTGCCAGCAGCTGGGGACAGGATAATGAAAAACTGTTTTTT
CASSWGQDNEKLFF
>TRBD1|.|TRBJ2-2|TRBV19
TGTGCCAGTAGTGGAAACAGGGGGGACACCGGGGAGCTGTTTTTT
CASSGNRGDTGELFF
>.|.|TRBJ1-3|TRBV9
TGTGCCAGCAGCGCGATGAGAGGTCTAAATTCTGGAAACACCATATATTTT
CASSAMRGLNSGNTIYF
>.|.|TRBJ2-7|TRBV9
TGTGCCAGCAGCGTAGCTTACGGCCGCTACGAGCAGTACTTC
CASSVAYGRYEQYF
>TRBD2|.|TRBJ2-7|TRBV25-1
TGTGCCAGCAGTGAATACGGGAGGGACTCCTACGAGCAGTACTTC
CASSEYGRDSYEQYF
>TRBD1|.|TRBJ2-2|TRBV10-2
TGCGCCAGCAGTTCCTTGACAGGGGCGAACACCGGGGAGCTGTTTTTT
CASSSLTGANTGELFF
>TRBD2|.|TRBJ2-7|TRBV4-3
TGCGCCAGCAGCCAAGGGACTAGCGGGGCCTACGAGCAGTACTTC
CASSQGTSGAYEQYF
>TRBD2|.|TRBJ2-2|TRBV7-2
TGTGCCAGCAGCTTATTTAGCGGGGCGAACACCGGGGAGCTGTTTTTT
CASSLFSGANTGELFF
>TRBD1|.|TRBJ1-4|TRBV29-1
TGCAGCGTGGTGGGGACAGGGACGTCTCGGAAACTGTTTTTT
CSVVGTGTSRKLFF
>.|.|TRBJ1-2|TRBV10-2
TGCGCCAGCAGGGCCTTAGCGGGCCTCTCTTATGGCTACACCTTC
CASRALAGLSYGYTF
>TRBD1|few|TRBJ1-5|TRBV6-5
TGTGCCAGCAGTTCCGCCTGGGACAGTCATCAGCCCCAGCATTTT
CASSSAWDSHQPQHF
>.|.|TRBJ2-3|TRBV30
TGTGCCTGCCGGGACTGGGGTAGCACAGATACGCAGTATTTT
CACRDWGSTDTQYF
>TRBD1|.|TRBJ1-1|TRBV7-2
TGTGCCAGCAGCCCCCGACAGGGGAGGAACACTGAAGCTTTCTTT
CASSPRQGRNTEAFF
>.|.|TRBJ2-7|TRBV5-5
TGTGCCAGCAGCTTTACGGGAGAGCAGTACTTC
CASSFTGEQYF
>TRBD1|.|TRBJ1-1|TRBV7-9
TGTGCCAGCAGCCGGATCGACAGGGAAACTGAAGCTTTCTTT
CASSRIDRETEAFF
>.|.|TRBJ1-5|TRBV2
TGTGCCAGCAGTAGGACAGATAATCAGCCCCAGCATTTT
CASSRTDNQPQHF